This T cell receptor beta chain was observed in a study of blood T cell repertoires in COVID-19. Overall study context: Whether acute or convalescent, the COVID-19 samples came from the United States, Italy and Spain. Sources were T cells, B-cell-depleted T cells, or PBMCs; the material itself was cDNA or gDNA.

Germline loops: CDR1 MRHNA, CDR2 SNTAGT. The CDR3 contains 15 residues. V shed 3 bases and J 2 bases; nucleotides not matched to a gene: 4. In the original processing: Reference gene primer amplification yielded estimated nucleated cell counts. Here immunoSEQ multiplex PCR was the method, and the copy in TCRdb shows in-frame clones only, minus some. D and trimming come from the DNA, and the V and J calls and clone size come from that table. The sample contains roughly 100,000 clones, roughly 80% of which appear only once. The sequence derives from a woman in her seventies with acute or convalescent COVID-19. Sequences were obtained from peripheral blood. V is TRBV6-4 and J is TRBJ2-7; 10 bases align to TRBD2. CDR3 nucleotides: TGTGCCAGCAGTGAGGAAGCGGGGGGGGCCTACGAGCAGTACTTC. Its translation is CASSEEAGGAYEQYF.